One and the same sample provided the 24 T cell receptor beta chains below, sequenced in a study of identifying expanded T cells in peripheral blood. Assay: immunoSEQ multiplex PCR; the TCRdb copy retains only in-frame clones and omits some. Of some 90,000 clones listed, approximately 86% are singletons. Sequencing was done on a sample of blood. All receptors come from a person aged 18 to 70 in good health.

The chain is built from TRBV5-1 and TRBJ1-2; the D is unclear. Per germline, CDR1 SGHRS and CDR2 YFSETQ. Trimming cost V 3 bases and J 4 bases, with 7 bases left between them. The CDR3 extends over 12 amino acids. In DNA form, the CDR3 reads TGCGCCAGCAGCTCCCCGACCTATGGCTACACCTTC. The encoded protein is CASSSPTYGYTF.

CDR3 coding DNA: TGTGCCAGTAACGACCCCGGGGGTCTGGGAGAAAAACTGTTTTTT. This sequence encodes CASNDPGGLGEKLFF. The chain carries TRBV19 and TRBJ1-4, with D possibly TRBD1 on 5 matching bases. Trimming removed 7 bases at V and 8 bases at J, with 20 bases between. CDR1 and CDR2 from the germline V gene are LNHDA and SQIVND (reference sequence). The CDR3 is 15 residues long.

V is TRBV19 and J is TRBJ1-2; D is ambiguous. CDR3 length: 17 residues. V was cut by 7 bases and J by 6 bases, with 27 bases left in between. CDR1 and CDR2 from the germline V gene are LNHDA and SQIVND (reference sequence). The CDR3 protein is CASKARKWALNNHGYTF. The CDR3 bases are TGTGCCAGTAAGGCCCGTAAGTGGGCGCTGAATAATCATGGCTACACCTTC. The variable domain in full, with the rest retrieved from reference TRBV19 and TRBJ1-2, is DGGITQSPKYLFRKEGQNVTLSCEQNLNHDAMYWYRQDPGQGLRLIYYSQIVNDFQKGDIAEGYSVSREKKESFPLTVTSAQKNPTAFYLCASKARKWALNNHGYTFGSGTRLTVV.

A single count supports this clone. V is TRBV29-1 and J is TRBJ1-6; D gene uncertain. The CDR3 sequence is 16 residues long. Germline loops: CDR1 SQVTM, CDR2 ANQGSEA. The CDR3 protein is CTPLPWQEVSNSPLHF. CDR3 DNA sequence: TGCACCCCCCTCCCGTGGCAGGAAGTCAGCAATTCACCCCTCCACTTT. The full variable domain, completed using reference TRBV29-1 and TRBJ1-6, is SAVISQKPSRDICQRGTSLTIQCQVDSQVTMMFWYRQQPGQSLTLIATANQGSEATYESGFVIDKFPISRPNLTFSTLTVSNMSPEDSSIYLCTPLPWQEVSNSPLHFGNGTRLTVT.

This clone was seen only a few times. The chain is built from TRBV7-9 and TRBJ1-6; weak D call: TRBD1 (6 bases). This CDR3 is 17 amino acids long. The V end was cut by 5 bases, the J end by 6 bases, with 20 bases between. In germline, CDR1 is SEHNR, CDR2 FQNEAQ (reference sequence). The CDR3 bases are TGTGCCAGCAGCCCCGATAACCGGGACAAATTTAATTCACCCCTCCACTTT. Amino acids: CASSPDNRDKFNSPLHF. Looking up the rest from reference TRBV7-9 and TRBJ1-6 gives the full variable domain: DTGVSQNPRHKITKRGQNVTFRCDPISEHNRLYWYRQTLGQGPEFLTYFQNEAQLEKSRLLSDRFSAERPKGSFSTLEIQRTEQGDSAMYLCASSPDNRDKFNSPLHFGNGTRLTVT.

The CDR3, as DNA: TGTGCCAGCAGTGTCACTAGCGGGGGGGAATACGAGCAGTACTTC. Translated, it gives CASSVTSGGEYEQYF. This chain connects TRBV6-1 to TRBJ2-7; 13 bases agree with TRBD2. This CDR3 contains 15 residues. Germline-derived CDR1 and CDR2 are MNHNS and SASEGT. Trimming took 4 bases from V and 4 from J; bases not matched to a gene: 4.

This sequence joins TRBV4-1 and TRBJ1-1, with no clear D. The germline CDR1 and CDR2 sequences are MGHRA and YSYEKL. V gave up 1 base and J gave up 0 bases, with 6 bases separating them. This CDR3 contains 14 residues. This chain's CDR3 is CASSQVSVNTEAFF. The CDR3 bases are TGCGCCAGCAGCCAAGTTTCGGTGAACACTGAAGCTTTCTTT.

The chain combines TRBV11-2 with TRBJ2-5; 9 bases align to TRBD2. The CDR3 covers 15 residues. Germline CDR1 SGHAT, CDR2 FQNNGV. Losses at the gene ends were 5 bases for V and 6 bases for J; bases not matched to a gene: 10. The CDR3 DNA is TGTGCCAGCAGCCCCATAGCGGGGGTCCTAAAGACCCAGTACTTC. It specifies CASSPIAGVLKTQYF.

The J gene is TRBJ1-1, the V gene TRBV10-2; tentative D call: TRBD1 (6 bases). The ends were cut back, 6 bases at V and 2 bases at J, with 13 bases in the middle. CDR3 size: 14 residues. Germline CDR1 WSHSY, CDR2 SAAADI. The CDR3 nucleotides read TGCGCCAGCAGCCGGGGGCAGGTCAACACTGAAGCTTTCTTT. This sequence encodes CASSRGQVNTEAFF.

The chain joins TRBV6-5 to TRBJ2-7; D ambiguous. Germline CDR1 is MNHEY and CDR2 is SVGAGI. The CDR3 is 15 amino acids. Between the trimmed V and J ends, which lost 0 bases and 1 base, there was a span of 10 bases. The CDR3 nucleotides read TGTGCCAGCAGTTACTCAGCCCTGGGATCCTACGAGCAGTACTTC. Encoded protein: CASSYSALGSYEQYF.

In its sample, this clone was seen a few times. This CDR3 is also generated by other DNA sequences in the sample. The chain carries TRBV19 and TRBJ1-2; no clear D gene. V dropped 3 bases and J dropped 5 bases, with 7 bases sitting between them. Germline-derived CDR1 and CDR2 are LNHDA and SQIVND (reference sequence). This CDR3 is 12 amino acids long. The CDR3 DNA is TGTGCCAGTAGTATCCGGGGTTATGGCTACACCTTC. This translates into CASSIRGYGYTF. The full variable domain, completed using reference TRBV19 and TRBJ1-2, is DGGITQSPKYLFRKEGQNVTLSCEQNLNHDAMYWYRQDPGQGLRLIYYSQIVNDFQKGDIAEGYSVSREKKESFPLTVTSAQKNPTAFYLCASSIRGYGYTFGSGTRLTVV.

The rearrangement links TRBV18 to TRBJ2-7; possible D gene TRBD2, 7 bases. Germline V gene sequence: CDR1 KGHSH, CDR2 LQKENI. CDR3 length: 17 amino acids. V was pared by 2 bases and J by 2 bases, with 19 bases between. CDR3 amino acids: CASSPGPRGARAYEQYF. In DNA form, the CDR3 reads TGTGCCAGCTCACCAGGCCCCCGGGGGGCGCGGGCCTACGAGCAGTACTTC.

This chain joins TRBV9 and TRBJ2-5; 7 positions agree with TRBD1. V lost 0 bases and J lost 2; bases outside the gene matches: 7. The CDR3 is 16 residues long. Germline lookup yields CDR1 SGDLS and CDR2 YYNGEE. As DNA, the CDR3 is TGTGCCAGCAGCGTAGCTATAGACAGGGTTCAAGAGACCCAGTACTTC. It codes for CASSVAIDRVQETQYF.

The CDR3 region has the DNA TGTGCCAGCAGCTATGGCGACAGACGATTCACTGAAGCTTTCTTT. Protein sequence: CASSYGDRRFTEAFF. The chain combines TRBV7-9 with TRBJ1-1, with D tentatively TRBD1 (5 bases). CDR1 SEHNR and CDR2 FQNEAQ come from the germline V gene (reference sequence). V dropped 4 bases and J dropped 4 bases, with 16 bases sitting between them. The CDR3 has 15 residues.

This CDR3 reads CASSQDMNTEAFF. CDR3 DNA sequence: TGTGCCAGCAGCCAGGATATGAACACTGAAGCTTTCTTT. The chain joins TRBV14 to TRBJ1-1; D call uncertain. The CDR3 has 13 residues. Between the trimmed V and J ends, which lost 3 bases and 0 bases, there was a span of 5 bases. In germline, CDR1 is SGHDN, CDR2 FVKESK.

This sequence joins TRBV2 and TRBJ2-2; 7 positions agree with TRBD2. The V gene end was trimmed by 8 bases and the J gene end by 6 bases; junction bases not matched to a gene: 6. This CDR3 has 13 residues. Germline V gene sequence: CDR1 SNHLY, CDR2 FYNNEI. CDR3 amino acids: CASGGDLAGELFF. The CDR3 nucleotides are TGTGCCAGCGGGGGGGACCTAGCCGGGGAGCTGTTTTTT.

This rearrangement joins TRBV9 to TRBJ2-3; a weak D match, TRBD2 (6 bases). The CDR3 runs to 16 residues. Trimming cost V 0 bases and J 0 bases, with 11 bases left between them. From germline, CDR1 is SGDLS and CDR2 YYNGEE. The CDR3 bases are TGTGCCAGCAGCGTAGTATTAGCGGAGAGCACAGATACGCAGTATTTT. Amino acid sequence: CASSVVLAESTDTQYF.

Written as DNA, the CDR3 is TGTGCCACCAGCAGGGAGAACAGGGGCGAGCAGTACTTC. Protein: CATSRENRGEQYF. The chain employs TRBV15 and TRBJ2-7, with 7 bases fitting TRBD1. The ends lost 3 bases at V and 6 bases at J; junction bases unmatched: 5. The CDR3 extends over 13 amino acids. From germline, CDR1 is LNHNV and CDR2 YYDKDF (reference sequence).

This clone was seen just once. The gene calls are TRBV5-1 and TRBJ2-7, with a possible D match to TRBD2 (5 bases). This CDR3 spans 16 amino acids. Germline V gene lookup returns CDR1 SGHRS and CDR2 YFSETQ. Trimming cost V 6 bases and J 3 bases, with 22 bases left between them. CDR3 DNA: TGCGCCAGCAACCCCGACGGTCAGGTCGACTACTACGAGCAGTACTTC. Translated: CASNPDGQVDYYEQYF.

V is TRBV11-3 and J is TRBJ1-1; a possible D gene is TRBD1 (5 bases). Germline V gene sequence: CDR1 SGHNT, CDR2 YENEEA. The CDR3 has 14 amino acids. Deletions cut 6 bases from V and 0 bases from J, with 11 bases between. CDR3 residues: CASRIGGMNTEAFF. The CDR3, as DNA: TGTGCCAGCAGAATTGGGGGGATGAACACTGAAGCTTTCTTT.

The rearrangement uses TRBV5-1 and TRBJ2-2; D possibly uses TRBD1 or TRBD2 (5 bases each). Germline CDR1 and CDR2: SGHRS and YFSETQ. Trimming stripped 2 bases from V and 4 bases from J, with 15 bases between. CDR3 size: 16 residues. In nucleotides, the CDR3 is TGCGCCAGCAGCTTTAGTGCAGGGAGTGGCACCGGGGAGCTGTTTTTT. This encodes CASSFSAGSGTGELFF.

This chain connects TRBV2 to TRBJ1-2; D gene ambiguous. Looked up from germline, CDR1 is SNHLY and CDR2 is FYNNEI. V lost 0 bases and J lost 0, with 8 bases in between. The CDR3 has 15 residues. For the CDR3, the DNA is TGTGCCAGCAGTGAAGCCTTCTCAGCTAACTATGGCTACACCTTC. Protein: CASSEAFSANYGYTF.

The rearrangement links TRBV4-1 to TRBJ2-1; 10 bases are shared with TRBD1. J was trimmed by 7 bases and V by 7 bases; bases with no gene match: 13. The CDR3 is made up of 16 amino acids. The germline V gene encodes CDR1 MGHRA and CDR2 YSYEKL. CDR3 sequence (DNA): TGCGCCAGCACCGCGTTTCCGGGACAGGGGAGAAATGAGCAGTTCTTC. As protein: CASTAFPGQGRNEQFF.

This rearrangement joins TRBV10-2 to TRBJ1-2, with TRBD1 as a possible D gene (6 bases). Germline CDR1 reads WSHSY; CDR2 reads SAAADI. The CDR3 spans 14 residues. Trimming took off 8 bases at V and 5 bases at J, with 18 bases between the two ends. In DNA, the CDR3 is TGCGCCAGCCTACCCAGGGGAAGAGGGTATGGCTACACCTTC. This codes for CASLPRGRGYGYTF.